These 21 T cell receptor beta chains originate from one sample sequenced in a study of cytomegalovirus exposure and HLA in healthy donors. Amplification used 60 Vbeta primers and 13 Jbeta primers. The data were produced by immunoSEQ multiplex PCR, yet TCRdb's version contains in-frame clones alone and is incomplete. The profile shows about 110,000 clones, around 85% of them singletons. The specimen sequenced was PBMCs. Every receptor here comes from a man aged 25 to 40 in good health and CMV-seropositive.

The chain employs TRBV30 and TRBJ1-6; a weak D match, TRBD1 (5 bases). CDR1 is GTSNPN and CDR2 is SVGIG in the germline V gene (reference sequence). This CDR3 has 14 amino acids. V lost 4 bases to trimming and J lost 10 bases, with 17 bases between them. CDR3 region: CAWTTRAVGSPLHF. The CDR3 DNA is TGTGCCTGGACAACCAGGGCGGTGGGGTCACCCCTCCACTTT.

Details on this clone: One end of the junction does not line up with germline, which may come from a read error. Additional DNA sequences in this sample encode the identical CDR3. This chain links TRBV30 with TRBJ1-5, with 7 nucleotides matching TRBD1. The CDR3 covers 15 residues. Germline CDR1 is GTSNPN and CDR2 is SVGIG (reference sequence). CDR3 sequence reads: CAWSVQGRFNQPQHF. The CDR3 nucleotides read TGCGCCTGGAGTGTACAGGGGCGGTTCAATCAGCCCCAGCATTTT.

V is TRBV4-2 and J is TRBJ2-5, with no clear D. With 1 base removed from V and 1 base from J, the gap between germline ends came to 7 bases. This CDR3 comprises 14 residues. The germline gives CDR1 LGHNA, CDR2 YNFKEQ. In DNA form, the CDR3 reads TGTGCCAGCAGCCAAGGGCCAACCCAAGAGACCCAGTACTTC. Its translation is CASSQGPTQETQYF.

V gene TRBV5-4 combines with J gene TRBJ1-1; possibly TRBD1 for D (6 bases). The germline CDR1 and CDR2 sequences are SGHNT and YYREEE (reference sequence). This CDR3 is built from 14 residues. V lost 0 bases and J lost 4, with 10 bases in between. The CDR3 coding sequence is TGTGCCAGCAGCTTGGCAGGGGTGGGCACTGAAGCTTTCTTT. As protein: CASSLAGVGTEAFF.

This chain links TRBV2 with TRBJ2-2; 9 nucleotides match TRBD1. Germline V CDR1 and CDR2: SNHLY, FYNNEI. Losses at the gene ends were 6 bases for V and 0 bases for J; bases not matched to a gene: 5. The CDR3 is 16 amino acids. CDR3 in amino acids: CASSAQGATNTGELFF. The CDR3 DNA follows: TGTGCCAGCAGCGCACAGGGGGCGACGAACACCGGGGAGCTGTTTTTT.

The rearrangement uses TRBV12-5 and TRBJ2-7; a weak D match, TRBD1 (6 bases). The CDR3 spans 16 residues. The V gene's germline CDR1 is LGHNT and CDR2 FRNRAP. V lost 5 bases and J 6 bases, leaving 23 bases between the germline ends. The CDR3 DNA reads TGTGCTAGTGGTCCCAAAGAGGGGGTAAATCGGGGCGAGCAGTACTTC. Translation: CASGPKEGVNRGEQYF.

The chain recombines TRBV11-3 with TRBJ2-3; 13 nucleotides line up with TRBD2. The V segment lost 4 bases and the J segment 2 bases; nucleotides outside the gene matches: 3. CDR1 and CDR2 from the germline V gene are SGHNT and YENEEA. CDR3 size: 16 residues. The CDR3 loop is CASSSGLAGPTDTQYF. The CDR3 nucleotides are TGTGCCAGCAGCTCGGGACTAGCGGGGCCCACAGATACGCAGTATTTT.

The V call is TRBV7-2, the J call TRBJ2-7, with TRBD1 as a possible D gene (5 bases). The CDR3 consists of 13 residues. Trimming left V 2 bases short and J 0 bases short, with 5 bases between. Germline CDR1 and CDR2: SGHTA and FQGNSA. The CDR3 DNA sequence: TGTGCCAGCAGCTTAAGGGGCTCCTACGAGCAGTACTTC. This gives the protein CASSLRGSYEQYF.

This rearrangement joins TRBV4-3 to TRBJ1-6; 7 bases fit TRBD1. Trimming cost V 0 bases and J 6 bases; bases outside gene matches: 5. The germline CDR1 and CDR2 sequences are LGHNA and YSLEER. This CDR3 region has 16 residues. CDR3: CASSQESQGRNSPLHF. CDR3 in DNA: TGCGCCAGCAGCCAAGAGTCACAGGGGCGTAATTCACCCCTCCACTTT.

The chain recombines TRBV6-6 with TRBJ2-3; tentatively, D is TRBD2 (6 bases). CDR1 is MNHNY, CDR2 SVGAGI, per germline (reference sequence). Trimming stripped 6 bases from V and 5 bases from J, with 15 bases between. CDR3 length: 14 residues. CDR3 sequence (DNA): TGTGCCAGCAGCTCGGTCCCGACTAGAGATACGCAGTATTTT. Protein: CASSSVPTRDTQYF.

The sample holds one count of this clone. The J gene is TRBJ2-7, the V gene TRBV11-2; 11 bases line up with TRBD2. The length of the CDR3 is 14 residues. Germline-derived CDR1 and CDR2 are SGHAT and FQNNGV. Germline trimming cut 6 bases from V and 5 bases from J; bases unmatched to any gene: 6. CDR3 nucleotides: TGTGCCAGCAGACCCACTAGCGGGGGTCACGAGCAGTACTTC. Encoded protein: CASRPTSGGHEQYF. The variable domain in full, with the rest retrieved from reference TRBV11-2 and TRBJ2-7, is EAGVAQSPRYKIIEKRQSVAFWCNPISGHATLYWYQQILGQGPKLLIQFQNNGVVDDSQLPKDRFSAERLKGVDSTLKIQPAKLEDSAVYLCASRPTSGGHEQYFGPGTRLTVT.

The count of this clone is one. Other nucleotide sequences in the sample specify the same CDR3. The chain combines TRBV5-1 with TRBJ2-7; D might be TRBD2 (6 bases). CDR3 size: 14 residues. Germline CDR1 is SGHRS and CDR2 is YFSETQ. Trimming left V 3 bases short and J 3 bases short, with 13 bases between. CDR3 nucleotide sequence: TGCGCCAGCAGCTCCGGGACTGGAGACTACGAGCAGTACTTC. This translates into CASSSGTGDYEQYF. The complete variable domain, with remaining parts taken from reference TRBV5-1 and TRBJ2-7, reads KAGVTQTPRYLIKTRGQQVTLSCSPISGHRSVSWYQQTPGQGLQFLFEYFSETQRNKGNFPGRFSGRQFSNSRSEMNVSTLELGDSALYLCASSSGTGDYEQYFGPGTRLTVT.

This chain joins TRBV9 and TRBJ2-7; possibly TRBD2 for D (5 bases). Germline CDR1 SGDLS, CDR2 YYNGEE. V lost 5 bases, J lost 2 bases, and 14 bases lay in between. The CDR3 sequence is 14 residues long. CDR3 sequence: CASSPSGLTYEQYF. In nucleotides, the CDR3 is TGTGCCAGCAGTCCCTCCGGACTGACCTACGAGCAGTACTTC.

This clone has a single count. The rearrangement joins TRBV5-1 to TRBJ1-2, with 9 bases fitting TRBD1. The germline CDR1 and CDR2 sequences are SGHRS and YFSETQ. V dropped 4 bases and J dropped 2; count of bases not matched to a gene: 6. The CDR3 consists of 15 residues. CDR3 DNA: TGCGCCAGCAGCCCGGGACAGGGTGTAAACTATGGCTACACCTTC. Its protein is CASSPGQGVNYGYTF.

This clone was seen a single time. This chain connects TRBV28 to TRBJ1-6, with 7 nucleotides matching TRBD1. Trimming removed 8 bases from V and 7 bases from J; junction bases left unmatched: 2. The CDR3 loop spans 12 amino acids. The germline CDR1 and CDR2 sequences are MDHEN and SYDVKM. The chain's CDR3 is CASGDSNSPLHF. CDR3 nucleotides: TGTGCCAGCGGGGACAGCAATTCACCCCTCCACTTT.

The rearrangement joins TRBV19 to TRBJ2-5; a possible D gene is TRBD1 (6 bases). The V gene lost 3 bases and the J gene lost 1 base, with 9 bases spanning the gap. The CDR3 is 14 amino acids. CDR1 and CDR2 from the germline V gene are LNHDA and SQIVND (reference sequence). CDR3 loop: CASSIGGLQETQYF. DNA of the CDR3: TGTGCCAGTAGTATTGGGGGCCTCCAAGAGACCCAGTACTTC.

The genes are TRBV2 and TRBJ2-3; D is unresolved. This CDR3 contains 14 residues. Deletions cut 1 base from V and 2 bases from J, with 7 bases between. Germline CDR1 SNHLY, CDR2 FYNNEI. For the CDR3, the DNA is TGTGCCAGCAGTGAAGATGGCCCCACAGATACGCAGTATTTT. Translating gives CASSEDGPTDTQYF.

The J gene is TRBJ1-4, the V gene TRBV6-6; a weak D match, TRBD1 (5 bases). From germline, CDR1 is MNHNY and CDR2 SVGAGI (reference sequence). V was clipped by 6 bases and J by 8 bases, with 10 bases between them. The CDR3 extends over 12 amino acids. CDR3 sequence (DNA): TGTGCCAGCAGGCAGGGCGAGGAAAAACTGTTTTTT. Protein product: CASRQGEEKLFF.

The chain recombines TRBV5-6 with TRBJ1-2, with D possibly TRBD1 on 6 matching bases. This CDR3 contains 13 residues. The germline V gene encodes CDR1 SGHDT and CDR2 YYEEEE. Between the trimmed V and J ends, which lost 0 bases and 3 bases, there was a span of 6 bases. The CDR3, as DNA: TGTGCCAGCAGCTTGGACAGGGACTATGGCTACACCTTC. Translation gives CASSLDRDYGYTF.

The rearrangement joins TRBV4-3 to TRBJ1-2; D may be TRBD1 (5 bases). Per the germline V gene, CDR1 is LGHNA and CDR2 is YSLEER. The V end was cut by 0 bases, the J end by 8 bases, with 10 bases between. The CDR3 spans 13 residues. CDR3 sequence reads: CASSQDGGDGYTF. DNA for the CDR3: TGCGCCAGCAGCCAAGATGGCGGGGACGGCTACACCTTC.

As to this clone: The sample carries other DNA sequences with the same CDR3. This chain uses TRBV5-6 with TRBJ1-2; perhaps TRBD1 as D (5 bases). Germline CDR1 is SGHDT and CDR2 is YYEEEE. V was clipped by 1 base and J by 6 bases, with 10 bases between them. This CDR3 is 13 amino acids long. The CDR3 sequence is CASSLRQGDGYTF. The CDR3 DNA sequence: TGTGCCAGCAGCTTGCGGCAGGGTGATGGCTACACCTTC.